This T cell receptor beta chain comes out of a study of molecular identifiers for immune sequencing clone quantification. As for the study in general: Four portions were sequenced after RNA from roughly 20,000 or 100,000 naive CD8 cells was split five ways in replicates.

Study-level findings and limits: Over 97% of effector molecules, yet under 1% of naive-cell molecules, were held by clones above 20 RNA copies.

This clonotype was counted between two and nine times. The target antigen is unknown. Bulk TCR libraries used previously described methods and listed TCR primers. MiXCR, run by TCRdb on the PCR reads, gives a single entry per CDR3 protein. Here the sample spans 490,000 or so distinct CDR3 sequences, around a fifth being singletons. Trimming shortened V by 3 bases and J by 6 bases, and 14 bases separated the two germline ends. From germline, CDR1 is SEHNR and CDR2 FQNEAQ (reference sequence). CDR3 length: 15 amino acids. This chain joins TRBV7-9 and TRBJ2-2; perhaps D is TRBD1 or TRBD2 (5 bases each). The TCR was taken from a human donor in good health. Some libraries in this study had Jurkat cell RNA spiked in. The sequencing input was naive CD8+ T cells from blood, with Jurkat cell RNA spiked in. As to subset: FACS-sorted CD8+CD4-CCR7+CD45RA+ naive T cells. CDR3 in amino acids: CASSLSRDPSGELFF. CDR3 nucleotides: TGTGCCAGCAGCTTGTCCCGGGACCCTTCCGGGGAGCTGTTTTTT.